The following is a TCR beta chain sequence with its context. The sample originates from a study of blood T cell repertoires in COVID-19. The overall study: The United States, Italy and Spain were the sources of the acute and convalescent COVID-19 samples.

Germline lookup yields CDR1 SGHRS and CDR2 YFSETQ. The CDR3 is made up of 15 amino acids. Trimming took off 0 bases at V and 4 bases at J, with 13 bases between the two ends. The method was immunoSEQ multiplex PCR; TCRdb's version includes in-frame clones alone and lacks a portion of them. The sample carries about 100,000 clones, around 90% recorded once. The receptor was derived from a woman aged 50 to 60 with COVID-19, enrolled during active disease. The V and J genes are TRBV5-1 and TRBJ2-5; D is perhaps TRBD2 (5 bases). Source material: peripheral blood. CDR3 amino acids: CASSLEAGGRETQYF. In nucleotides, the CDR3 is TGCGCCAGCAGCTTGGAGGCTGGAGGTCGAGAGACCCAGTACTTC. Drawing the rest from reference TRBV5-1 and TRBJ2-5, the complete variable domain is KAGVTQTPRYLIKTRGQQVTLSCSPISGHRSVSWYQQTPGQGLQFLFEYFSETQRNKGNFPGRFSGRQFSNSRSEMNVSTLELGDSALYLCASSLEAGGRETQYFGPGTRLLVL.